This T cell receptor (beta chain) was sequenced for a study of shared clonotypes between healthy human individuals. Whole-study findings and limits: Generally, estimated richness proved larger in naive subsets than it did in memory subsets. Clonotype sharing levels among donors were expected to vary with sequencing depth.

Within Nashville, Tennessee resided all donors, each a Caucasian adult. This CDR3 has 17 residues. Trimming removed 9 bases from V and 1 base from J, with 19 bases in between. Germline loops: CDR1 LNHDA, CDR2 SQIVND (reference sequence). Note on this clone: Its antigen is unknown.

Samples underwent the assay at deep level. Generated by immunoSEQ multiplex PCR, the TCRdb table keeps only in-frame clones and is missing some. This table has millions of clones, 90% to 95% appearing once. Sequenced: naive CD4+ T cells sorted from blood. Documented subset: CD45RA+ positively selected. J is TRBJ2-6 and V is TRBV19, with D perhaps matching TRBD1 (5 bases). This receptor was obtained from a man aged 18 to 30 in good health. The CDR3 protein is CASNRQLIVSGANVLTF. CDR3 nucleotides: TGTGCCAGCAACCGACAGCTAATCGTTTCTGGGGCCAACGTCCTGACTTTC.